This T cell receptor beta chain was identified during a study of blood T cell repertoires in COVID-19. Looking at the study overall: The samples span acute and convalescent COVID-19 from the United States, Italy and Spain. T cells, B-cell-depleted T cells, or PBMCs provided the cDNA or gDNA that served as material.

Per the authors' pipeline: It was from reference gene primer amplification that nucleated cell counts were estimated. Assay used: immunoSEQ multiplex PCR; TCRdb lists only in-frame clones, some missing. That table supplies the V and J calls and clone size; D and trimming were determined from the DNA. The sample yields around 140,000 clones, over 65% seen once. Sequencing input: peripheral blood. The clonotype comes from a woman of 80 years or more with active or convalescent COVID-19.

For the CDR3, the DNA is TGTGCCAGTAGTAGCGGGGGAGGTACCGGGGAGCTGTTTTTT. Translation: CASSSGGGTGELFF. V usage is TRBV19 and J usage is TRBJ2-2; the match to TRBD2 covers 7 bases. The CDR3 contains 14 residues. Trimming took 4 bases from V and 5 from J; bases not matched to a gene: 4. CDR1 is LNHDA, CDR2 SQIVND, per germline (reference sequence).